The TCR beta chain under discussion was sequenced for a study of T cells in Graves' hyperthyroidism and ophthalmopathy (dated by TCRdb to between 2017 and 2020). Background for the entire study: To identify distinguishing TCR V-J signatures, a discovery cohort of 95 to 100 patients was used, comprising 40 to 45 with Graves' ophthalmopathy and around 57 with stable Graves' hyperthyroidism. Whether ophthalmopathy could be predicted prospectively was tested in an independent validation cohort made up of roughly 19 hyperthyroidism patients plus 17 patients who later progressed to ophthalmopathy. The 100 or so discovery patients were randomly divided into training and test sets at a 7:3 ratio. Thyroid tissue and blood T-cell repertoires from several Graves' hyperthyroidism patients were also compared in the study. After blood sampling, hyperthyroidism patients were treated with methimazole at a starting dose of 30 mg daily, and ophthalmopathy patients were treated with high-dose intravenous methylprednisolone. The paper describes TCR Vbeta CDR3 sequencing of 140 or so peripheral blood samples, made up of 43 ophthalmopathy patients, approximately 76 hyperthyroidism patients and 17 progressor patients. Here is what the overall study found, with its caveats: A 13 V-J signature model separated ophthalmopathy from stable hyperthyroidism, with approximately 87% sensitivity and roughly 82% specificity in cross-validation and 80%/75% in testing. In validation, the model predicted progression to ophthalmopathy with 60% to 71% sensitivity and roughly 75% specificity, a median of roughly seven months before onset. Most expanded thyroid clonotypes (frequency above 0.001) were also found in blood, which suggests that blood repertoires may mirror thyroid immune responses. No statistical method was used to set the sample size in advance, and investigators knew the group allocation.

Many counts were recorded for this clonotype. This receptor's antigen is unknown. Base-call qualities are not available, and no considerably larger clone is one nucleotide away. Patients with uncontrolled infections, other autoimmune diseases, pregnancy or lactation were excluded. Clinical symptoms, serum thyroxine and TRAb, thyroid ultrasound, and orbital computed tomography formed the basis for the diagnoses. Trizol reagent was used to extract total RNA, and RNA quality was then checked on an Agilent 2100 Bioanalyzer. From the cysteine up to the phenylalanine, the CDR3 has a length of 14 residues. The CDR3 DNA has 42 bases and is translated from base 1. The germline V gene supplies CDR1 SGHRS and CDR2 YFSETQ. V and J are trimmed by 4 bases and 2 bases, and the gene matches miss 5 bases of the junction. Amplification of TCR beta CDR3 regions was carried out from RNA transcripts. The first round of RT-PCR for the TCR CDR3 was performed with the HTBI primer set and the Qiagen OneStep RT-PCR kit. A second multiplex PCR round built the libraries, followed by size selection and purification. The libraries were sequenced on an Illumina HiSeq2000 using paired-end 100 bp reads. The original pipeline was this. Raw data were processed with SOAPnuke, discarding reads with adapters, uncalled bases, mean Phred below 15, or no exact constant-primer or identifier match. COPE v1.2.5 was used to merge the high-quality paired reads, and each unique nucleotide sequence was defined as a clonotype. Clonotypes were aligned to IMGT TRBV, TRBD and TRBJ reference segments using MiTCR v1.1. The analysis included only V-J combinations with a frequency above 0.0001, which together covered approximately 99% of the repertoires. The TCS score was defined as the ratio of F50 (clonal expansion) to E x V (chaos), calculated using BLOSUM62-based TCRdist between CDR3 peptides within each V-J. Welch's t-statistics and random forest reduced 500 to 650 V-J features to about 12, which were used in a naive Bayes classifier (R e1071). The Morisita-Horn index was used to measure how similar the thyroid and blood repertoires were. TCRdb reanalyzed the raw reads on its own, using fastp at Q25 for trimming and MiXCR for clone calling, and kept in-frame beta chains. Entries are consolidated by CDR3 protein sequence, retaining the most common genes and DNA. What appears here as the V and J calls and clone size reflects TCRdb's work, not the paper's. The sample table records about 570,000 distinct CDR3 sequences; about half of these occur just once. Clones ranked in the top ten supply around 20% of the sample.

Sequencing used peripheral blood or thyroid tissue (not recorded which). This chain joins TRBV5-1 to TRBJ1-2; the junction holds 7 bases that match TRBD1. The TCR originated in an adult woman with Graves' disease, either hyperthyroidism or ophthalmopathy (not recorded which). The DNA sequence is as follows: TGCGCCAGCAGCCCACTGACAGGGAACTATGGCTACACCTTC. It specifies CASSPLTGNYGYTF.